This TCR beta chain appears in the sequencing data of a study of cytomegalovirus exposure and HLA in healthy donors. Germline V gives CDR1 LNHDA, CDR2 SQIVND (reference sequence). CDR3 length equals 14 residues. Trimming left V 7 bases short and J 3 bases short, with 14 bases between. Findings and limits, study-wide: Rarity characterized most TCR sequences, yet some public TCRs appeared in many donors.

Both 60 Vbeta primers and 13 Jbeta primers went into the PCR. The protocol was immunoSEQ multiplex PCR, while the TCRdb copy is restricted to in-frame clones and leaves out a portion. The profile shows about 170,000 clones, roughly 85% of them singletons. Regarding this clone: The antigen is not known.

Input material: PBMCs. The chain joins TRBV19 to TRBJ2-3; possible D gene TRBD1, 6 bases. The sequence was obtained from a woman aged 45-65 years in good health and CMV-seropositive. In nucleotides, the CDR3 is TGTGCCAGTATCCCCCCAGGGGTGACAGATACGCAGTATTTT. Its protein product is CASIPPGVTDTQYF.